The clone carrying this T cell receptor (beta chain) was seen a handful of times. Its antigen is as yet unknown. Each CDR3 protein gets one entry after TCRdb re-called the RT-PCR reads with MiXCR. The sample comprises roughly 780,000 distinct CDR3 sequences, less than 20% of which are singletons, and about a tenth rests with the top ten. The source of the sample is a study of response to subunit inactivated influenza vaccine. Findings and caveats of the study: Every seasonal influenza vaccination brings in few new T cells, the authors suggested.

J gave up 7 bases and V 7 bases, and 8 bases lay outside the gene matches. Germline-derived CDR1 and CDR2 are MNHNS and SASEGT. CDR3 length: 14 amino acids. The sequence derives from a man in his fifties who received an inactivated influenza vaccine. This chain connects TRBV6-1 to TRBJ2-1, with 9 bases lining up with TRBD1. The specimen comprised PBMCs from blood, sampled 5 days after vaccination. CDR3 DNA sequence: TGTGCCAGCACTCCAGACAGGGGGTGGAATGAGCAGTTCTTC. Protein sequence: CASTPDRGWNEQFF.